This T cell receptor beta chain was recorded in a study of technical replicates of blood from a handful of donors. TCRdb's copy holds only in-frame clones and misses some; the assay was immunoSEQ multiplex PCR. Of about 61,000 clones in the sample, almost 97% are singletons; the top ten hold 0.19%. CDR1 and CDR2 (germline): MNHEY, SMNVEV (reference sequence). V lost 1 base to trimming and J lost 2 bases, with 9 bases between them. The CDR3 covers 15 residues. This sequence was found in a human donor in good health. J is TRBJ2-4 and V is TRBV27, with D maybe TRBD2 (6 bases). Source material: T cells isolated from PBMCs. The CDR3 loop is CASSLLEGSKNIQYF. CDR3 nucleotide sequence: TGTGCCAGCAGTTTATTGGAGGGGTCCAAAAACATTCAGTACTTC.